The present TCR beta chain was sequenced within a study of preoperative IRX-2 immunotherapy in early breast cancer. Profiling relied on immunoSEQ multiplex PCR, and the TCRdb table lists in-frame clones only, not all of them. The sample holds 3,000 to 4,000 clones; around two thirds are singletons and the top ten take 6.5% to 8%. This sample's treatment: preoperative locoregional IRX-2 cytokine immunotherapy. Samples came from a phase Ib trial of preoperative locoregional IRX-2 cytokine immunotherapy. This specimen was tumor tissue, taken after IRX-2 immunotherapy. This TCR came from a human donor with breast cancer.

DNA for the CDR3: TGTGCCAGCAGCTTACTTACAGGTTACAATGAGCAGTTCTTC. It encodes CASSLLTGYNEQFF. This chain links TRBV11-3 with TRBJ2-1; possible D gene TRBD1, 5 bases. CDR1 SGHNT and CDR2 YENEEA come from the germline V gene. V shed 2 bases and J shed 4 bases, with 9 bases lying between them. The CDR3 has 14 residues.